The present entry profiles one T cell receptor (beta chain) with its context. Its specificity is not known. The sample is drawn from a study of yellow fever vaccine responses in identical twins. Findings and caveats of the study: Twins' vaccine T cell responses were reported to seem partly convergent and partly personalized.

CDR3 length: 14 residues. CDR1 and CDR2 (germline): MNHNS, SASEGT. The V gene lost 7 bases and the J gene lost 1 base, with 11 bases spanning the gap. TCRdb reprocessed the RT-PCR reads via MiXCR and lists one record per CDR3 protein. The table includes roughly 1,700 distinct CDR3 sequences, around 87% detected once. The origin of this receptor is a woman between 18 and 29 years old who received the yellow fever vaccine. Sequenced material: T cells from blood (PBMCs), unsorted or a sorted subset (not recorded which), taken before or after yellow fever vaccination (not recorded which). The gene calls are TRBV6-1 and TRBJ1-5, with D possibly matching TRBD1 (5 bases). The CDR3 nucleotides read TGTGCCAGCACCTTGGACAACAGCAATCAGCCCCAGCATTTT. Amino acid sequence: CASTLDNSNQPQHF.